The 9 T cell receptor beta chains below all came from one sample that was sequenced in a study of blood T cell repertoires in COVID-19. The data were produced by immunoSEQ multiplex PCR, yet TCRdb's version contains in-frame clones alone and is incomplete. The table has over 55,000 clones, about four fifths seen once. Sequenced material: peripheral blood. These receptors originate from a woman between 55 and 75 years old with acute or convalescent COVID-19.

The chain couples TRBV27 to TRBJ2-3; TRBD2 agrees at 9 bases. After removal of 2 bases from V and 2 bases from J, the junction contained 11 bases not matched to a gene. Germline CDR1 reads MNHEY; CDR2 reads SMNVEV (reference sequence). This CDR3 is 18 amino acids long. Here the CDR3 reads CASSLRGRSGGYTDTQYF. The CDR3 DNA is TGTGCCAGCAGTTTAAGAGGGAGAAGCGGGGGGTACACAGATACGCAGTATTTT.

The chain uses TRBV5-5 and TRBJ1-2, with D possibly TRBD1 on 6 matching bases. Germline CDR1 reads SGHKS; CDR2 reads YYEKEE (reference sequence). Trimming shortened V by 2 bases and J by 2 bases, and 13 bases separated the two germline ends. The CDR3 loop spans 15 amino acids. The CDR3 protein is CASSLQGRGNYGYTF. CDR3 coding DNA: TGTGCCAGCAGCTTACAGGGAAGAGGGAACTATGGCTACACCTTC.

The chain recombines TRBV19 with TRBJ1-3, with D unclear. The CDR3 sequence is 13 residues long. Germline V gene lookup returns CDR1 LNHDA and CDR2 SQIVND (reference sequence). V dropped 9 bases and J dropped 1 base, with 10 bases sitting between them. The CDR3 loop is CASEAGSGNTIYF. The CDR3 nucleotides read TGTGCCAGCGAAGCGGGGTCTGGAAACACCATATATTTT.

This clone turned up a few times. The chain joins TRBV15 to TRBJ1-5; no clear D gene. There are 14 residues in the CDR3. Trimming took off 5 bases at V and 0 bases at J, with 8 bases between the two ends. Germline V CDR1 and CDR2: LNHNV, YYDKDF (reference sequence). CDR3 region: CATSSQRSNQPQHF. CDR3 coding DNA: TGTGCCACCAGCTCCCAGCGTAGCAATCAGCCCCAGCATTTT.

The chain is built from TRBV30 and TRBJ1-6; tentatively, D is TRBD1 (6 bases). This CDR3 is built from 17 residues. V lost 6 bases, J lost 6 bases, and 24 bases lay in between. The germline V gene has CDR1 GTSNPN and CDR2 SVGIG (reference sequence). The DNA of the CDR3 is TGTGCCTGCAAACTTCGACAGGCCCCTGTGGCTAATTCACCCCTCCACTTT. It encodes CACKLRQAPVANSPLHF.

This chain links TRBV4-1 with TRBJ2-1; D not certain. V was clipped by 5 bases and J by 6 bases, with 5 bases between them. This CDR3 region has 11 residues. Germline CDR1 MGHRA, CDR2 YSYEKL. Here the CDR3 DNA reads TGCGCCAGCAGCGCCGGCAATGAGCAGTTCTTC. This codes for CASSAGNEQFF.

The genes are TRBV6-5 and TRBJ1-1; D unclear. There are 14 residues in the CDR3. Germline V gives CDR1 MNHEY, CDR2 SVGAGI. Trimming left V 7 bases short and J 7 bases short, with 19 bases between. CDR3 amino acids: CASIPPTQKYEAFF. CDR3 in DNA: TGTGCCAGCATCCCCCCTACACAGAAATATGAAGCTTTCTTT.

The rearrangement uses TRBV5-1 and TRBJ1-2, with 8 nucleotides matching TRBD1. Trimming removed 2 bases from V and 8 bases from J; junction bases left unmatched: 5. CDR3 length equals 13 residues. Germline loops: CDR1 SGHRS, CDR2 YFSETQ. The CDR3 region is CASSFGTGDGYTF. The CDR3 nucleotides are TGCGCCAGCAGCTTCGGGACAGGAGACGGCTACACCTTC. Full variable domain (rest looked up from reference TRBV5-1 and TRBJ1-2): KAGVTQTPRYLIKTRGQQVTLSCSPISGHRSVSWYQQTPGQGLQFLFEYFSETQRNKGNFPGRFSGRQFSNSRSEMNVSTLELGDSALYLCASSFGTGDGYTFGSGTRLTVV.

The V gene is TRBV5-1, the J gene TRBJ1-3, with 8 bases that match TRBD1. J lost 2 bases, V lost 3 bases, and 10 bases had no gene match. The CDR3 sequence is 17 residues long. Germline V gene data show CDR1 as SGHRS and CDR2 as YFSETQ. CDR3 sequence reads: CASSWTGSEGAGNTIYF. The CDR3 bases are TGCGCCAGCAGCTGGACAGGGTCGGAAGGCGCTGGAAACACCATATATTTT.